This section outlines one T cell receptor (beta chain) sequence together with its context. The target antigen is unknown. Sequenced by immunoSEQ multiplex PCR; TCRdb stores in-frame clones only, minus some. The sample holds some 60,000 clones, around 83% seen once. These data are taken from a study of OX40 agonist ivuxolimab in advanced cancers. Study background: Of the patients, three showed partial responses, one with hepatocellular carcinoma and two with cutaneous melanoma.

The CDR3 runs 15 residues. Trimming took 2 bases from V and 4 from J; bases not matched to a gene: 8. The germline gives CDR1 MNHNS, CDR2 SASEGT. Study-wide results and limits: At 0.1 to 3.0 mg/kg, CD4+ and CD8+ blood T cells expanded clonally by week 6.

The sequence came from an adult with an advanced solid tumor such as melanoma, head and neck, liver or kidney cancer. The input for sequencing was CD4+ or CD8+ T cells sorted from blood, taken in a trial of the OX40 agonist ivuxolimab. The rearrangement joins TRBV6-1 to TRBJ2-7; 7 nucleotides agree with TRBD1. DNA for the CDR3: TGTGCCAGCAGTGAATACGGGACAGTGAATTACGAGCAGTACTTC. Its translation: CASSEYGTVNYEQYF.